Presented here are 3 T cell receptor beta chains from one specimen sequenced in a study of T cell repertoires in ileal Crohn's disease. The method was immunoSEQ multiplex PCR; TCRdb's version includes in-frame clones alone and lacks a portion of them. The table lists more than 1,200 clones, roughly four fifths of them singletons. Sequencing input: ileal tissue. These receptors were obtained from an adult with Crohn's disease.

The chain carries TRBV6-5 and TRBJ2-6; possibly TRBD1 for D (5 bases). The CDR3 spans 14 residues. Germline CDR1 reads MNHEY; CDR2 reads SVGAGI. V gave up 6 bases and J gave up 4 bases, with 10 bases separating them. The CDR3 is CASSQGGGANVLTF. The CDR3 nucleotides are TGTGCCAGCAGCCAGGGTGGCGGGGCCAACGTCCTGACTTTC.

The V and J genes are TRBV5-6 and TRBJ2-2; the D is unclear. CDR3 length equals 15 residues. Germline loops: CDR1 SGHDT, CDR2 YYEEEE. Trimming removed 0 bases from V and 3 bases from J, with 9 bases in between. CDR3 in DNA: TGTGCCAGCAGCTTGGGTCCGGCGGACACCGGGGAGCTGTTTTTT. This codes for CASSLGPADTGELFF.

This clone came up a few times. This chain uses TRBV4-3 with TRBJ1-2, with 11 bases fitting TRBD1. This CDR3 is 17 amino acids long. J was trimmed by 7 bases and V by 4 bases; bases with no gene match: 14. Germline CDR1 reads LGHNA; CDR2 reads YSLEER. CDR3 sequence reads: CASSRSLGDRGTRGYTF. CDR3 in DNA: TGCGCCAGCAGCCGATCCCTTGGGGACAGGGGGACCCGTGGCTACACCTTC.